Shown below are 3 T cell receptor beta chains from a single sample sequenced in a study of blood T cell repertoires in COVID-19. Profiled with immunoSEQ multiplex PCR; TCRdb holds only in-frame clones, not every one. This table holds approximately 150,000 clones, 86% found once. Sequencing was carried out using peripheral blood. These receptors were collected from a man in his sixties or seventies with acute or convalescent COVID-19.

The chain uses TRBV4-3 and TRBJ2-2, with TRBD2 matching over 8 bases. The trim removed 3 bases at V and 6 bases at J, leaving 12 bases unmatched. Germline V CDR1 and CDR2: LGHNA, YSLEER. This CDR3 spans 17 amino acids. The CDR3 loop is CASSQGTSGSGAGELFF. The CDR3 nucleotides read TGCGCCAGCAGCCAGGGGACCAGCGGGAGCGGGGCCGGGGAGCTGTTTTTT.

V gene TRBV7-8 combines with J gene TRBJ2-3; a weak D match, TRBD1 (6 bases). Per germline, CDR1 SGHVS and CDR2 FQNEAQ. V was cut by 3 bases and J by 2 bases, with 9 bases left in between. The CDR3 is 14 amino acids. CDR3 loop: CASSLGHPTDTQYF. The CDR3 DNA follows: TGTGCCAGCAGCTTGGGACACCCCACAGATACGCAGTATTTT.

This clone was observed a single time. CDR3 residues: CASSLWQGGGYTF. Here the CDR3 DNA reads TGTGCCAGCAGCTTATGGCAGGGCGGAGGCTACACCTTC. The chain links TRBV11-2 to TRBJ1-2; maybe TRBD1 (5 bases). Trimming left V 2 bases short and J 8 bases short, with 12 bases between. The germline CDR1 and CDR2 sequences are SGHAT and FQNNGV. The CDR3 consists of 13 residues. The variable domain in full, completed from reference TRBV11-2 and TRBJ1-2, reads EAGVAQSPRYKIIEKRQSVAFWCNPISGHATLYWYQQILGQGPKLLIQFQNNGVVDDSQLPKDRFSAERLKGVDSTLKIQPAKLEDSAVYLCASSLWQGGGYTFGSGTRLTVV.